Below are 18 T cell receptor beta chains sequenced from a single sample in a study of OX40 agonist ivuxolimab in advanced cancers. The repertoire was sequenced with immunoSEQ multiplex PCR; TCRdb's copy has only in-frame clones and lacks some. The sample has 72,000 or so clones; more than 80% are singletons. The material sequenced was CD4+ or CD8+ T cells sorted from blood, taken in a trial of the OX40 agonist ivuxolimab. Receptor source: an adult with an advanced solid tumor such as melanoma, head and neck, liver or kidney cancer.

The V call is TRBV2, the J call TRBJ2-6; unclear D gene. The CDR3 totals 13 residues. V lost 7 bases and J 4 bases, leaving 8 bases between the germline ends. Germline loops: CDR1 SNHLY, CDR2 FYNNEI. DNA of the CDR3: TGTGCCAGCATCTTGACGGGGGCCAACGTCCTGACTTTC. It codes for CASILTGANVLTF.

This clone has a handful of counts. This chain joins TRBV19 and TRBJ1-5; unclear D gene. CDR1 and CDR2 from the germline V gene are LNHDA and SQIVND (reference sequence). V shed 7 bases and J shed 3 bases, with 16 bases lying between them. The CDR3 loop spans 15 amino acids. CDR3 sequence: CASTPSRGYNQPQHF. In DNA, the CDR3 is TGTGCCAGTACCCCGTCACGTGGGTACAATCAGCCCCAGCATTTT.

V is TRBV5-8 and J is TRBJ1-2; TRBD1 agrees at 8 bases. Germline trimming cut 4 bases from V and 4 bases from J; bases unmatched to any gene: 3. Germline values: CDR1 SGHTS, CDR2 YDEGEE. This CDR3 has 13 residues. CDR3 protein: CASSADRAYGYTF. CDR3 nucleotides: TGTGCCAGCAGCGCGGACAGGGCCTATGGCTACACCTTC.

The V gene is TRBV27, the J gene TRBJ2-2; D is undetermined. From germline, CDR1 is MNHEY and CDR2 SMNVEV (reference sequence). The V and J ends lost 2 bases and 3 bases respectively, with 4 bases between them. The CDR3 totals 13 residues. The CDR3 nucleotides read TGTGCCAGCAGTTTAGGGTACACCGGGGAGCTGTTTTTT. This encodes CASSLGYTGELFF.

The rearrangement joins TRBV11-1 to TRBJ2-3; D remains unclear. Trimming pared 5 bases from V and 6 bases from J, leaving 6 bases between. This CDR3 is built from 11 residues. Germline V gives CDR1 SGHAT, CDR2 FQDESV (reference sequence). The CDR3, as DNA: TGTGCCAGCAGCGAAGGGGATACGCAGTATTTT. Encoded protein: CASSEGDTQYF.

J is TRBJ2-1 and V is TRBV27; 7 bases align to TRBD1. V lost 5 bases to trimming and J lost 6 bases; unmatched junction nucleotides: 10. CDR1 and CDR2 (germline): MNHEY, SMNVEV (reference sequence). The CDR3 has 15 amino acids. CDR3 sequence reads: CASSPYTRQGNEQFF. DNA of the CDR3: TGTGCCAGCAGTCCCTACACTCGACAGGGCAATGAGCAGTTCTTC.

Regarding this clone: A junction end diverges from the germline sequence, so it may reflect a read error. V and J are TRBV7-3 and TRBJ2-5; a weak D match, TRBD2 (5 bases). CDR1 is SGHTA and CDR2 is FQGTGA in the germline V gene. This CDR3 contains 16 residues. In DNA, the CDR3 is TGTGCCAGCAACTTAGGTATAGAGGGAGTGGTGGAGACCCAGTACTTC. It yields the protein CASNLGIEGVVETQYF.

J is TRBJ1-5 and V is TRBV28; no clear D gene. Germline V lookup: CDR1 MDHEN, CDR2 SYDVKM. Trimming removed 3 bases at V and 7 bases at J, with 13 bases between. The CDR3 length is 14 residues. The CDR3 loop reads CASSLSAYGQPQHF. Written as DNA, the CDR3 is TGTGCCAGCAGTTTGAGTGCGTACGGGCAGCCCCAGCATTTT.

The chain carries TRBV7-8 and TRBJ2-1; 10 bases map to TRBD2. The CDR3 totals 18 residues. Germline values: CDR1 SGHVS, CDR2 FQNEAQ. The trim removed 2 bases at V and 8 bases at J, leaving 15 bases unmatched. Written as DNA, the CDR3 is TGTGCCAGCAGCTTACCACTCCGGCTAGCGGGAGCTAAGTATGAGCAGTTCTTC. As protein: CASSLPLRLAGAKYEQFF.

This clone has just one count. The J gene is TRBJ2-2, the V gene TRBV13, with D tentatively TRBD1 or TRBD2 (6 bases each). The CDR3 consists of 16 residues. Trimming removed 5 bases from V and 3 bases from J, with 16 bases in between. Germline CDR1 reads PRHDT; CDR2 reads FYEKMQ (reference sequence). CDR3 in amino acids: CASSPRMGGYTGELFF. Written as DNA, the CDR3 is TGTGCCAGCAGCCCTCGTATGGGGGGCTACACCGGGGAGCTGTTTTTT.

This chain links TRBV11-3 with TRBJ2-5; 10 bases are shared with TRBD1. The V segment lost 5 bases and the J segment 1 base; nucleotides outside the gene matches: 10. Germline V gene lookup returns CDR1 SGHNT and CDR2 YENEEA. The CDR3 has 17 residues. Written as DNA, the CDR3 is TGTGCCAGCAGCCCCGGACAGGGGGTAACTTTCCAAGAGACCCAGTACTTC. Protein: CASSPGQGVTFQETQYF.

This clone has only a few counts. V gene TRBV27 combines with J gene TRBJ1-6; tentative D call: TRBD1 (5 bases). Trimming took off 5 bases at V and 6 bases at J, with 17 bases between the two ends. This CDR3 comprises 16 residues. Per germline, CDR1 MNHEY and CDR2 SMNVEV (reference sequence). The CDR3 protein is CASSPPTGRSNSPLHF. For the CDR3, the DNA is TGTGCCAGCAGTCCCCCAACAGGACGATCTAATTCACCCCTCCACTTT.

CDR3 nucleotide sequence: TGTGCCAGCAGCCAGCGGGCAGGGGCGGAGACCCAGTACTTC. Translating gives CASSQRAGAETQYF. The V and J genes are TRBV7-8 and TRBJ2-5; perhaps D is TRBD1 or TRBD2 (6 bases each). CDR3 length: 14 residues. Germline CDR1 is SGHVS and CDR2 is FQNEAQ. The V gene lost 5 bases and the J gene lost 5 bases, with 15 bases spanning the gap.

CDR3 sequence reads: CASSILGGDHYGYTF. The CDR3 DNA reads TGTGCCAGTAGTATCCTGGGAGGGGACCATTATGGCTACACCTTC. This chain uses TRBV19 with TRBJ1-2, with TRBD1 as a possible D gene (5 bases). Germline CDR1 and CDR2: LNHDA and SQIVND (reference sequence). The CDR3 loop spans 15 amino acids. The V gene lost 3 bases and the J gene lost 5 bases, with 16 bases spanning the gap.

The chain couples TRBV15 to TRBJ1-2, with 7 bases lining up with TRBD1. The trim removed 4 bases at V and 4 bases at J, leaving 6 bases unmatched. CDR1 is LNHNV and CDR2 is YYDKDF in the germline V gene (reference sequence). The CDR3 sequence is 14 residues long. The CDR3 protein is CATSKQQGSYGYTF. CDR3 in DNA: TGTGCCACCAGCAAGCAACAGGGGAGCTATGGCTACACCTTC. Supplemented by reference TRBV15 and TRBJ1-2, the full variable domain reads DAMVIQNPRYQVTQFGKPVTLSCSQTLNHNVMYWYQQKSSQAPKLLFHYYDKDFNNEADTPDNFQSRRPNTSFCFLDIRSPGLGDTAMYLCATSKQQGSYGYTFGSGTRLTVV.

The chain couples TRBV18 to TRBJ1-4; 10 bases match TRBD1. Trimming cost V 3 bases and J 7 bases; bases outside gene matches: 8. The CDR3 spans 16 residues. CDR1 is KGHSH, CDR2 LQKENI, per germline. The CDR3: CASSPSSGTGVEKLFF. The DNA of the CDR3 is TGTGCCAGCTCACCCTCGTCGGGGACAGGGGTTGAAAAACTGTTTTTT. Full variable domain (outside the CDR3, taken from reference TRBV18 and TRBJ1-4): NAGVMQNPRHLVRRRGQEARLRCSPMKGHSHVYWYRQLPEEGLKFMVYLQKENIIDESGMPKERFSAEFPKEGPSILRIQQVVRGDSAAYFCASSPSSGTGVEKLFFGSGTQLSVL.

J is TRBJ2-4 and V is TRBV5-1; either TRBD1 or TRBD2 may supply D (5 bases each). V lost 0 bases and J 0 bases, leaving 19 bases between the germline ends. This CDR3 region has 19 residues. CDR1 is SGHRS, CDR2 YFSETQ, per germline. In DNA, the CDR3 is TGCGCCAGCAGCTTGGAGGGGATGGGGTATGGAGGAGCCAAAAACATTCAGTACTTC. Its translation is CASSLEGMGYGGAKNIQYF.

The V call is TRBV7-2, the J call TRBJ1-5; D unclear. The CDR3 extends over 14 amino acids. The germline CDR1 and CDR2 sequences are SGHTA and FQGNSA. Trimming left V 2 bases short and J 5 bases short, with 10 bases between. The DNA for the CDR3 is TGTGCCAGCAGCTTAATGGGGATGGATCAGCCCCAGCATTTT. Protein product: CASSLMGMDQPQHF.